The 3 T cell receptor beta chains below come from one sample, sequenced in a study of CXCR3-negative and CXCR3-positive naive CD8 T cells. Study-level results: CXCR3-positive naive cells had TRB CDR3s that were more hydrophobic than CXCR3-negative naive cells had.

5' RACE that incorporated UMI labels was used to prepare the TRB cDNA libraries. TCRdb reanalyzed the 5' RACE reads, giving one entry per CDR3 protein sequence and no DNA. This sample's table has fewer than 140,000 distinct CDR3 sequences. Their antigen targets remain unknown. Sequencing was carried out using naive CXCR3+ CD8+ T cells from blood. Sample subset: CD45RO-CCR7+CD27+CD95- naive CD8+ T cells expressing CXCR3 (TNR3+). These receptors all stem from a human donor in good health. Some clones in this sample may be carry-over from other donors' samples.

J is TRBJ2-1 and V is TRBV24-1; the TRBD2 assignment by TCRdb is unverifiable without DNA. The CDR3 extends over 15 amino acids. Germline CDR1 reads KGHDR; CDR2 reads SFDVKD. This chain's CDR3 is CATSGASGGYNEQFF.

This sequence joins TRBV29-1 and TRBJ2-2; without DNA, the TCRdb call of TRBD1 cannot be checked. This CDR3 contains 13 residues. Germline assignment: CDR1 SQVTM and CDR2 ANQGSEA. CDR3: CSARVVDTGELFF.

V and J are TRBV12-5 and TRBJ2-7; TCRdb's assignment of TRBD1 cannot be checked, as there is no DNA. This CDR3 is built from 13 residues. Germline V gene sequence: CDR1 LGHNT, CDR2 FRNRAP. CDR3 residues: CASGEDNSYEQYF.